The rows below give T cell receptor beta chains drawn from one sample of a study of blood T cell repertoires in COVID-19. Using immunoSEQ multiplex PCR, the repertoire was profiled, and TCRdb retains in-frame clones only, with some absent. The profile shows about 87,000 clones, approximately 82% of them singletons. The source material was peripheral blood. These receptors originate from a woman in her 70s with acute or convalescent COVID-19. The CDR3 runs from the conserved cysteine through the conserved F or W. A D gene is named only where the DNA matches it firmly. Expanded clones get a size class; other rows say once, few or many, or leave the size out.

clone_size j_call d_call v_call cdr3_nt cdr3_aa
. TRBJ2-5 TRBD2 TRBV5-5 TGTGCCAGCGGGCTAGCGGGGGGGACTATAGAGACCCAGTACTTC CASGLAGGTIETQYF
few TRBJ1-1 . TRBV7-3 TGTGCCAGCAGCTCACAGGGGAACACTGAAGCTTTCTTT CASSSQGNTEAFF
. TRBJ2-7 . TRBV28 TGTGCCAGCAGTAAATTAGAGCAGTACTTC CASSKLEQYF
. TRBJ2-1 . TRBV25-1 TGTGCCAGCAGTGTCAGACAAGACAATGAGCAGTTCTTC CASSVRQDNEQFF
. TRBJ2-7 . TRBV19 TGTGCCAGTAGCCACACCGGGACAAGGAGGGAGCAGTACTTC CASSHTGTRREQYF
. TRBJ2-6 . TRBV6-5 TGTGCCAGCAGTTTACAGCACTCTGGGGCCAACGTCCTGACTTTC CASSLQHSGANVLTF
. TRBJ2-1 . TRBV30 TGTGCCTGGGAGCAGAATTTTTACTCGGGAAATGAGCAGTTCTTC CAWEQNFYSGNEQFF
once TRBJ2-3 TRBD1 TRBV24-1 TGTGCCACCAGGATCGGGACAGGGGTTCCAGATACGCAGTATTTT CATRIGTGVPDTQYF
. TRBJ2-7 . TRBV12-3/TRBV12-4 TGTGCCAGCAGTAAAAGGGGGAACGAGCAGTACTTC CASSKRGNEQYF
. TRBJ2-7 . TRBV27 TGTGCCAGCAGCCAATCCGGGACAGGGGCTAGCGGGGCCTCCTACGAGCAGTACTTC CASSQSGTGASGASYEQYF
. TRBJ2-1 . TRBV28 TGTGCCAGCAGCCCAAGCTGGAGCAATGAGCAGTTCTTC CASSPSWSNEQFF
. TRBJ2-2 TRBD1 TRBV2 TGTGCCAGCACTGCGGACAGGGTTGCCGGGGAGCTGTTTTTT CASTADRVAGELFF
few TRBJ2-2 TRBD2 TRBV5-1 TGCGCCAGCAGCTTGGAAGCGGGGGGCACCGGGGAGCTGTTTTTT CASSLEAGGTGELFF
. TRBJ1-5 . TRBV9 TGTGCCAGCAGCTCGGGGGGGGATCAGCCCCAGCATTTT CASSSGGDQPQHF
. TRBJ1-2 . TRBV3-1/TRBV3-2 TGTGCCAGCAGCCGCGAAGAGGCGAGTGGCTACACCTTC CASSREEASGYTF
few TRBJ2-5 TRBD2 TRBV2 TGTGCCAGCAGTAAAGGACTAGCGTCGGGCCAAGAGACCCAGTACTTC CASSKGLASGQETQYF
. TRBJ1-5 . TRBV19 TGTGCCAGTAAGAGGGGAGGAAGCAATCAGCCCCAGCATTTT CASKRGGSNQPQHF
. TRBJ1-2 TRBD1 TRBV6-5 TGTGCCAGCAGTTACTCGACAGGGGGGGTCTATGGCTACACCTTC CASSYSTGGVYGYTF
. TRBJ2-7 . TRBV27 TGTGCCAGCAGTACTGGGAGCTACGAGCAGTACTTC CASSTGSYEQYF
. TRBJ2-5 . TRBV28 TGTGCCAGCAGTTTAAGAGGGGGAGAGACCCAGTACTTC CASSLRGGETQYF
. TRBJ2-2 . TRBV5-1 TGCGCCAGCAGTGGAGATCCAGAGGAGAACACCGGGGAGCTGTTTTTT CASSGDPEENTGELFF
. TRBJ1-1 . TRBV18 TGTGCCAGCTCAAGTTCCCAGGGTCAAACTGAAGCTTTCTTT CASSSSQGQTEAFF
. TRBJ2-6 . TRBV27 TGTGCCAGCAGTTTATTAGCAGTCTCTGGGGCCAACGTCCTGACTTTC CASSLLAVSGANVLTF
. TRBJ2-1 TRBD1 TRBV9 TGTGCCAGCAGCGTAAGACAGGGGGTAGGAGAGCAGTTCTTC CASSVRQGVGEQFF
. TRBJ1-1 . TRBV9 TGTGCCAGCAGCAGGGAGGCAATGAACACTGAAGCTTTCTTT CASSREAMNTEAFF
. TRBJ1-2 . TRBV28 TGTGCCAGCAGACCCCCGGTTCAATATGGCTACACCTTC CASRPPVQYGYTF
. TRBJ1-1 . TRBV4-2 TGTGCCAGCAGCCAAGAGGGCGTCCCACGAGCTTTCTTT CASSQEGVPRAFF
. TRBJ1-1 . TRBV29-1 TGCAGCGTTGGGAGGATGAACACTGAAGCTTTCTTT CSVGRMNTEAFF
. TRBJ2-3 . TRBV14 TGTGCCAGCAGCCAAGGGGCAAGCACAGATACGCAGTATTTT CASSQGASTDTQYF
once TRBJ2-3 TRBD2 TRBV7-3 TGTGCCAGCAGCTCCCTAGCGGGGGGGGATACGCAGTATTTT CASSSLAGGDTQYF
. TRBJ2-5 TRBD1 TRBV5-1 TGCGCCAGCAGCACAGGGGAGTACCAAGAGACCCAGTACTTC CASSTGEYQETQYF
. TRBJ2-1 . TRBV19 TGTGCCAGTGTGGGACAATATCCAGCCAGCTCCTACAATGAGCAGTTCTTC CASVGQYPASSYNEQFF
. TRBJ2-3 . TRBV9 TGTGCCAGCAGCTCCACAGGGAACACGCAGTATTTT CASSSTGNTQYF
. TRBJ1-2 TRBD1 TRBV5-4 TGTGCCAGCAGCCGCGGGACAGGCTATGGCTACACCTTC CASSRGTGYGYTF
. TRBJ2-1 . TRBV10-3 TGTGCCATCAGTGGGAGGTCTAGCCAAACTTACAATGAGCAGTTCTTC CAISGRSSQTYNEQFF
. TRBJ1-2 . TRBV6-5 TGTGCCAGCAGTTACGACACCAACTATGGCTACACCTTC CASSYDTNYGYTF
once TRBJ1-6 . TRBV19 TGTGCCAGTAGCCGAAACTGGGGCGCGGATTCACCCCTCCACTTT CASSRNWGADSPLHF
. TRBJ1-3 TRBD1 TRBV28 TGTGCCAGCAGGGGGACAGGGGGTAATGCAGGAGGAAACACCATATATTTT CASRGTGGNAGGNTIYF
. TRBJ2-1 . TRBV5-1 TGCGCCAGCAGCTCGGAGCCTAGCTCCTACAATGAGCAGTTCTTC CASSSEPSSYNEQFF
. TRBJ1-2 . TRBV5-1 TGCGCCAGCAGCTTGGCCAATGGCTGGGGCTACACCTTC CASSLANGWGYTF
. TRBJ2-2 . TRBV28 TGTGCCAGCAGCTACAGGGTGCAGGACACCGGGGAGCTGTTTTTT CASSYRVQDTGELFF
. TRBJ1-5 . TRBV7-9 TGTGCCAGCAGCTTTAGTGTGAATCAGCCCCAGCATTTT CASSFSVNQPQHF
once TRBJ1-6 . TRBV12-5 TGTGCTAGTGGTTCCTACGACAGAAATTCACCCCTCCACTTT CASGSYDRNSPLHF
. TRBJ1-2 TRBD1 TRBV9 TGTGCCAGCAGCTTCTTAGGACAGGGTGGGCGAGGCTACACCTTC CASSFLGQGGRGYTF
. TRBJ2-3 . TRBV19 TGTGCCAGTAGTATTAGGGCGGGGAGGTTGACAGATACGCAGTATTTT CASSIRAGRLTDTQYF
once TRBJ2-1 TRBD2 TRBV4-2 TGTGCCAGCAAAAGCGGGGGGGCCAGGAATGAGCAGTTCTTC CASKSGGARNEQFF
. TRBJ2-5 . TRBV10-2 TGCGCCAGCAGTGAACCGGAGAGGTTGAAGGAGACCCAGTACTTC CASSEPERLKETQYF
. TRBJ2-1 TRBD1 TRBV2 TGTGCCAGCAGTACGCCTCGGGACAGGCCCTCCTACAATGAGCAGTTCTTC CASSTPRDRPSYNEQFF
once TRBJ2-7 TRBD2 TRBV19 TGTGCCAGTAGAATAACCGGGAGGGACACCCTGGAGCAGTACTTC CASRITGRDTLEQYF
. TRBJ2-7 TRBD2 TRBV14 TGTGCCAGCAGCCAAGTGGTCGGGGGGTTACTCGAGCAGTACTTC CASSQVVGGLLEQYF
. TRBJ2-1 . TRBV24-1 TGTGCCACCAGTGCCTACAGGGGGGGCTCCTACAATGAGCAGTTCTTC CATSAYRGGSYNEQFF
. TRBJ1-5 . TRBV9 TGTGCCAGCAGCGATCGCGGCAATCAGCCCCAGCATTTT CASSDRGNQPQHF
. TRBJ1-2 . TRBV7-6 TGTGCCAGCAGCCCTCTGGGCGGGGAAGTTGTCTATGGCTACACCTTC CASSPLGGEVVYGYTF
few TRBJ1-2 TRBD1 TRBV27 TGTGCCAGCAGTTGGGGGACAGGGGGGAGACTCCCTCTCTCTGGCTACACCTTC CASSWGTGGRLPLSGYTF
. TRBJ1-5 . TRBV10-3 TGTGCCATCAAGGCACAAGCAGGTAATCAGCCCCAGCATTTT CAIKAQAGNQPQHF